Listed here are 29 T cell receptor beta chains from one sample, sequenced in a study of cytomegalovirus exposure and HLA in healthy donors. In the PCR, 60 Vbeta and 13 Jbeta primers were used. Clones were read by immunoSEQ multiplex PCR, and TCRdb kept only the in-frame ones, dropping some. The table includes about 130,000 clones, 75% to 90% detected once. Sequences were obtained from PBMCs. The receptor source for this set is a man aged 40-50 years in good health and CMV-seronegative.

V is TRBV11-2 and J is TRBJ2-3, with 7 bases lining up with TRBD1. The CDR3 length is 14 residues. The ends lost 3 bases at V and 2 bases at J; junction bases unmatched: 2. Germline values: CDR1 SGHAT, CDR2 FQNNGV. Written as DNA, the CDR3 is TGTGCCAGCAGCTTGGGACAGCTCACAGATACGCAGTATTTT. Its protein is CASSLGQLTDTQYF.

This chain links TRBV7-2 with TRBJ2-3, with no clear D. This CDR3 comprises 14 residues. From germline, CDR1 is SGHTA and CDR2 FQGNSA. Trimming removed 1 base from V and 6 bases from J, with 11 bases in between. The CDR3 sequence is CASSLGGAADTQYF. The CDR3 region has the DNA TGTGCCAGCAGCTTAGGAGGTGCAGCGGATACGCAGTATTTT.

The chain combines TRBV27 with TRBJ1-5; D not certain. Trimming stripped 0 bases from V and 9 bases from J, with 9 bases between. From germline, CDR1 is MNHEY and CDR2 SMNVEV (reference sequence). The CDR3 runs to 13 residues. The CDR3 DNA reads TGTGCCAGCAGTTTATCGAGTTGGGCGCCCCAGCATTTT. Its protein is CASSLSSWAPQHF.

A few counts support this clone. V and J are TRBV6-4 and TRBJ2-1, with 8 bases lining up with TRBD2. The V segment lost 0 bases and the J segment 10 bases; nucleotides outside the gene matches: 8. Germline lookup yields CDR1 MRHNA and CDR2 SNTAGT. CDR3 length: 15 residues. The chain's CDR3 is CASSDSGTRPNEQFF. CDR3 DNA sequence: TGTGCCAGCAGTGACTCGGGGACTAGGCCCAACGAGCAGTTCTTC.

The chain couples TRBV5-4 to TRBJ1-2; the D is unclear. Germline lookup yields CDR1 SGHNT and CDR2 YYREEE (reference sequence). V lost 5 bases and J lost 3, with 14 bases in between. This CDR3 has 14 residues. The CDR3, as DNA: TGTGCCAGCAGTCCAGCGGGCAGCGACTATGGCTACACCTTC. The encoded protein is CASSPAGSDYGYTF.

As DNA, the CDR3 is TGTGCCAGTAGTCCACGGGTCGGAGGCTACACCTTC. This translates into CASSPRVGGYTF. The chain employs TRBV19 and TRBJ1-2; no definite D call. Trimming took 5 bases from V and 8 from J, leaving 12 bases between them. Germline assignment: CDR1 LNHDA and CDR2 SQIVND (reference sequence). CDR3 size: 12 residues.

This clone has just one count. The chain uses TRBV29-1 and TRBJ2-1, with 10 bases matching TRBD2. The J segment lost 7 bases and the V segment lost 6 bases, leaving 9 bases of the junction unmatched. The CDR3 totals 14 residues. The germline V gene has CDR1 SQVTM and CDR2 ANQGSEA. The CDR3 is CSVPQREGMNEQFF. The CDR3 DNA follows: TGCAGCGTGCCCCAGCGGGAGGGGATGAATGAGCAGTTCTTC.

The rearrangement links TRBV5-3 to TRBJ2-1; D ambiguous. TRBV5-3 is an ORF for which the function is uncertain. Trimming removed 1 base at V and 12 bases at J, with 11 bases between. This CDR3 region has 12 residues. The CDR3 loop reads CARSLSHPGQFF. Written as DNA, the CDR3 is TGTGCCAGAAGCTTGAGTCACCCCGGGCAGTTCTTC.

The rearrangement uses TRBV6-6 and TRBJ1-1; 7 bases map to TRBD1. V shed 8 bases, J shed 8 bases, and the junction held 8 bases outside the gene matches. CDR1 is MNHNY and CDR2 is SVGAGI in the germline V gene (reference sequence). The CDR3 runs to 12 residues. CDR3 nucleotide sequence: TGTGCCAGCCTCGGGACAGAACTAGAAGCTTTCTTT. Protein product: CASLGTELEAFF.

The rearrangement uses TRBV7-9 and TRBJ2-1, with D possibly matching TRBD1 (5 bases). V dropped 5 bases and J dropped 3 bases, with 17 bases sitting between them. Germline CDR1 SEHNR, CDR2 FQNEAQ (reference sequence). The CDR3 has 16 residues. CDR3 sequence (DNA): TGTGCCAGCAGCCTCTCTTCAGGGAACCTCTACAATGAGCAGTTCTTC. Encoded protein: CASSLSSGNLYNEQFF.

The chain is built from TRBV7-2 and TRBJ2-7; a possible D gene is TRBD1 (7 bases). V was shortened by 5 bases and J by 2 bases, with 16 bases between the two germline ends. This CDR3 region has 15 residues. Germline V CDR1 and CDR2: SGHTA, FQGNSA. CDR3 in DNA: TGTGCCAGCAGCCCCACGCGGGACAGAACCTACGAGCAGTACTTC. This gives the protein CASSPTRDRTYEQYF.

The rearrangement joins TRBV5-1 to TRBJ1-1; no definite D call. V was trimmed by 2 bases and J by 1 base, leaving 6 bases between them. The germline V gene encodes CDR1 SGHRS and CDR2 YFSETQ. The CDR3 sequence is 13 residues long. Written as DNA, the CDR3 is TGCGCCAGCAGCTTAACAGAGAACACTGAAGCTTTCTTT. Its protein is CASSLTENTEAFF.

The genes are TRBV10-3 and TRBJ2-5; 9 positions agree with TRBD1. Per germline, CDR1 ENHRY and CDR2 SYGVKD. The trim removed 2 bases at V and 4 bases at J, leaving 5 bases unmatched. The CDR3 is made up of 15 amino acids. DNA of the CDR3: TGTGCCATCAGTGAGACAGGGGGCGTATTAGAGACCCAGTACTTC. It is translated as CAISETGGVLETQYF.

The rearrangement links TRBV7-9 to TRBJ2-3; D unresolved. From germline, CDR1 is SEHNR and CDR2 FQNEAQ (reference sequence). V lost 1 base and J 1 base, leaving 6 bases between the germline ends. This CDR3 region has 14 residues. In DNA form, the CDR3 reads TGTGCCAGCAGCTTAGATCCAGGCACAGATACGCAGTATTTT. It specifies CASSLDPGTDTQYF.

The chain recombines TRBV5-1 with TRBJ2-5, with D maybe TRBD1 (6 bases). V was clipped by 0 bases and J by 5 bases, with 17 bases between them. CDR1 is SGHRS, CDR2 YFSETQ, per germline. The CDR3 consists of 16 residues. The DNA for the CDR3 is TGCGCCAGCAGCTTGGTGGTGGGGGCCGAGAGCGAGACCCAGTACTTC. This encodes CASSLVVGAESETQYF.

This chain connects TRBV18 to TRBJ1-6; possible D gene TRBD1, 5 bases. CDR3 length: 14 amino acids. CDR1 KGHSH and CDR2 LQKENI come from the germline V gene. V shed 6 bases and J shed 8 bases, with 14 bases lying between them. The CDR3 reads CASSQGLGDSPLHF. The DNA of the CDR3 is TGTGCCAGCTCCCAGGGTCTAGGGGATTCACCCCTCCACTTT. The full variable domain, with the rest looked up from reference TRBV18 and TRBJ1-6, is NAGVMQNPRHLVRRRGQEARLRCSPMKGHSHVYWYRQLPEEGLKFMVYLQKENIIDESGMPKERFSAEFPKEGPSILRIQQVVRGDSAAYFCASSQGLGDSPLHFGNGTRLTVT.

In this sample, this clone turned up once. V and J are TRBV7-9 and TRBJ1-4; maybe TRBD1 (5 bases). The CDR3 is made up of 15 amino acids. Per the germline V gene, CDR1 is SEHNR and CDR2 is FQNEAQ (reference sequence). Deletions cut 5 bases from V and 3 bases from J, with 13 bases between. The CDR3 DNA reads TGTGCCAGCAGCCCAGTGGGGGGAGCTAATGAAAAACTGTTTTTT. Translating it yields CASSPVGGANEKLFF.

The J gene is TRBJ2-1, the V gene TRBV7-2; the D gene is possibly TRBD2 (6 bases). Trimming took off 3 bases at V and 8 bases at J, with 20 bases between the two ends. In germline, CDR1 is SGHTA, CDR2 FQGNSA. CDR3 size: 16 residues. CDR3 coding DNA: TGTGCCAGCAGCTTTTTAGGAGGGCCAATACCATATGAGCAGTTCTTC. Translated, it gives CASSFLGGPIPYEQFF.

This clone was seen only a few times. The rearrangement uses TRBV10-3 and TRBJ1-5, with 8 bases that match TRBD1. Germline V gene lookup returns CDR1 ENHRY and CDR2 SYGVKD. V gave up 7 bases and J gave up 4 bases; unmatched junction bases: 3. The CDR3 has 13 amino acids. This CDR3 reads CAITGGSNQPQHF. The CDR3 DNA is TGTGCCATCACAGGGGGCTCAAATCAGCCCCAGCATTTT.

This clone was seen only a few times. The chain carries TRBV4-2 and TRBJ2-2; D is uncertain. The CDR3 runs to 15 residues. Germline lookup yields CDR1 LGHNA and CDR2 YNFKEQ. V was cut by 0 bases and J by 7 bases, with 12 bases left in between. DNA for the CDR3: TGTGCCAGCAGCCAAGAGGCCTCCAGAGGCGGGGAGCTGTTTTTT. Encoded protein: CASSQEASRGGELFF.

The chain combines TRBV11-2 with TRBJ2-2; a possible D gene is TRBD1 (5 bases). V was clipped by 4 bases and J by 5 bases, with 14 bases between them. Looked up from germline, CDR1 is SGHAT and CDR2 is FQNNGV. The CDR3 extends over 15 amino acids. The CDR3 loop is CASSYTLGDTGELFF. CDR3 bases: TGTGCCAGCAGCTACACGCTAGGGGATACCGGGGAGCTGTTTTTT. Full variable domain (outside the CDR3, taken from reference TRBV11-2 and TRBJ2-2): EAGVAQSPRYKIIEKRQSVAFWCNPISGHATLYWYQQILGQGPKLLIQFQNNGVVDDSQLPKDRFSAERLKGVDSTLKIQPAKLEDSAVYLCASSYTLGDTGELFFGEGSRLTVL.

The rearrangement uses TRBV6-5 and TRBJ2-3; 7 bases agree with TRBD2. V dropped 3 bases and J dropped 5; count of bases not matched to a gene: 5. Germline values: CDR1 MNHEY, CDR2 SVGAGI. CDR3 length: 14 amino acids. The CDR3 sequence is CASSYSGLGDTQYF. The CDR3 DNA reads as TGTGCCAGCAGTTATAGCGGGCTTGGAGATACGCAGTATTTT.

The V and J genes are TRBV18 and TRBJ1-5, with a tentative D call TRBD1 (5 bases). The V and J ends lost 8 bases and 2 bases respectively, with 16 bases between them. The CDR3 extends over 15 amino acids. Germline CDR1 and CDR2: KGHSH and LQKENI. The chain's CDR3 is CASQGQTEGNQPQHF. DNA for the CDR3: TGTGCCAGCCAAGGGCAGACAGAGGGCAATCAGCCCCAGCATTTT.

This chain links TRBV28 with TRBJ1-2; D remains unclear. The CDR3 totals 12 residues. The germline V and J ends were trimmed by 2 bases and 8 bases, with 9 bases remaining between them. Germline CDR1 MDHEN, CDR2 SYDVKM. The CDR3 DNA reads TGTGCCAGCAGTTTAGGTGTCGGGGGCTACACCTTC. Translation gives CASSLGVGGYTF.

The rearrangement joins TRBV4-1 to TRBJ2-5, with 8 bases identical to TRBD1. The CDR3 sequence is 15 residues long. Germline V CDR1 and CDR2: MGHRA, YSYEKL. V lost 2 bases, J lost 5 bases, and 7 bases stayed unmatched. CDR3 nucleotides: TGCGCCAGCAGCCAACTGACAGGGGCCTTGGAGACCCAGTACTTC. The encoded protein is CASSQLTGALETQYF.

This clone was observed once. CDR3 amino acids: CASSPPGGEYTIYF. CDR3 bases: TGTGCCAGCAGCCCCCCGGGGGGGGAATACACCATATATTTT. V usage is TRBV28 and J usage is TRBJ1-3; a possible D gene is TRBD1 (5 bases). Looked up from germline, CDR1 is MDHEN and CDR2 is SYDVKM. The CDR3 totals 14 residues. V lost 6 bases, J lost 8 bases, and 17 bases lay in between.

V and J are TRBV5-1 and TRBJ1-2, with 9 positions matching TRBD1. CDR3 length: 14 amino acids. CDR1 SGHRS and CDR2 YFSETQ come from the germline V gene. V trimming: 9 bases; J trimming: 6 bases; junction bases outside the gene matches: 12. For the CDR3, the DNA is TGCGCCACAACTTACAGGGGGCCGAAAGATGGCTACACCTTC. As protein: CATTYRGPKDGYTF.

Only a few counts were recorded for this clone. The chain joins TRBV4-2 to TRBJ2-1, with D maybe TRBD1 (6 bases). V shed 1 base and J shed 3 bases, with 7 bases lying between them. The germline gives CDR1 LGHNA, CDR2 YNFKEQ. This CDR3 contains 14 residues. CDR3 in DNA: TGTGCCAGCAGCCAAGGGACAGTCTACAATGAGCAGTTCTTC. Encoded protein: CASSQGTVYNEQFF.

The chain joins TRBV6-6 to TRBJ2-5; 7 nucleotides line up with TRBD1. Unmatched junction bases numbered 4, after V lost 5 bases and J lost 1 base. The germline V gene has CDR1 MNHNY and CDR2 SVGAGI (reference sequence). The length of the CDR3 is 14 residues. The CDR3 loop is CASSRRDSQETQYF. The DNA of the CDR3 is TGTGCCAGCAGTCGTCGGGACAGCCAAGAGACCCAGTACTTC.